These 25 T cell receptor beta chains came from one sample sequenced in a study of T-cell memory formation after mild COVID-19 (dated by TCRdb to the early 2020s). Libraries were made using 5' RACE. The sample was run on an Illumina NovaSeq 6000. TCRdb's own reprocessing of the public reads used fastp at Q25 and MiXCR and kept productive beta chains. Rows are unified per CDR3 protein, each entry keeping the most common DNA and genes. The sample yields some 150,000 distinct CDR3 sequences; less than 20% were counted once. In total, the top ten clones hold about 2.3% of the sample. The sample comprised PBMCs or a T cell subset sorted from them (not recorded which). The receptors originated from an adult woman who had mild COVID-19 (a few samples of this study predate the infection). The sample titles of this study are shuffled in the database, so cell type and time point are left out; the donor was told from shared clones.

CDR3 region: CASSYDNMNTEAFF. CDR3 nucleotide sequence: TGTGCCAGCAGTTACGATAATATGAACACTGAAGCTTTCTTT. The rearrangement links TRBV6-5 to TRBJ1-1; no reliable D call. This CDR3 has 14 residues. The V gene lost 2 bases and the J gene lost 0 bases, with 7 bases spanning the gap. The germline CDR1 and CDR2 sequences are MNHEY and SVGAGI.

This clonotype was detected only a few times. The V gene is TRBV5-1, the J gene TRBJ1-2, with D perhaps matching TRBD1 (6 bases). Germline CDR1 and CDR2: SGHRS and YFSETQ. This CDR3 contains 13 residues. The V gene lost 4 bases and the J gene lost 1 base, with 8 bases spanning the gap. The CDR3 loop is CASSADSNYGYTF. The CDR3, as DNA: TGCGCCAGCAGCGCGGACAGTAACTATGGCTACACCTTC.

This clonotype was recorded a few times. The chain is built from TRBV7-9 and TRBJ1-1; 7 nucleotides match TRBD1. The CDR3 spans 14 residues. Germline V gene lookup returns CDR1 SEHNR and CDR2 FQNEAQ (reference sequence). The trim removed 5 bases at V and 5 bases at J, leaving 8 bases unmatched. CDR3 nucleotides: TGTGCCAGCAGCCGTTACAGGGGTGGAACTGAAGCTTTCTTT. Its protein product is CASSRYRGGTEAFF.

This clonotype was picked up a small number of times. The J gene is TRBJ1-2, the V gene TRBV7-9; 8 positions match TRBD1. V lost 4 bases and J lost 3; bases outside the gene matches: 13. In germline, CDR1 is SEHNR, CDR2 FQNEAQ (reference sequence). There are 17 residues in the CDR3. This chain's CDR3 is CASSSELITGGYYGYTF. The CDR3 DNA follows: TGTGCCAGCAGCTCCGAACTTATTACAGGGGGTTACTATGGCTACACCTTC. The full variable domain, its missing parts supplied by reference TRBV7-9 and TRBJ1-2, is DTGVSQNPRHKITKRGQNVTFRCDPISEHNRLYWYRQTLGQGPEFLTYFQNEAQLEKSRLLSDRFSAERPKGSFSTLEIQRTEQGDSAMYLCASSSELITGGYYGYTFGSGTRLTVV.

This clonotype was detected only a few times. V gene TRBV6-5 combines with J gene TRBJ1-2, with D perhaps matching TRBD1 (5 bases). The CDR3 spans 14 residues. V was cut by 0 bases and J by 5 bases, with 10 bases left in between. Germline lookup yields CDR1 MNHEY and CDR2 SVGAGI. CDR3 in DNA: TGTGCCAGCAGTTACTCGGGGGGGGAGTATGGCTACACCTTC. Encoded protein: CASSYSGGEYGYTF.

This clonotype showed up just a few times. The chain joins TRBV3-1 to TRBJ2-7; 10 bases align to TRBD2. This CDR3 is 15 amino acids long. V trimming: 4 bases; J trimming: 2 bases; junction bases outside the gene matches: 5. CDR1 and CDR2 from the germline V gene are LGHDT and YNNKEL (reference sequence). The chain's CDR3 is CASSPKAGGTYEQYF. DNA for the CDR3: TGTGCCAGCAGCCCTAAAGCGGGAGGGACCTACGAGCAGTACTTC.

This chain joins TRBV12-3 or TRBV12-4 and TRBJ1-1; D perhaps matches TRBD1 (5 bases). Trimming removed 3 bases at V and 2 bases at J, with 13 bases between. This CDR3 has 15 amino acids. CDR3 protein: CASSLDGTSNTEAFF. For the CDR3, the DNA is TGTGCCAGCAGTTTGGATGGGACGAGCAACACTGAAGCTTTCTTT.

This sequence joins TRBV4-1 and TRBJ2-7, with D possibly TRBD2 on 5 matching bases. V lost 2 bases and J 4 bases, leaving 21 bases between the germline ends. Germline-derived CDR1 and CDR2 are MGHRA and YSYEKL. This CDR3 has 17 residues. CDR3 amino acids: CASSQRGLDPLSYEQYF. DNA for the CDR3: TGCGCCAGCAGCCAAAGAGGGTTAGACCCCCTTTCTTACGAGCAGTACTTC.

This clonotype was found a few times. The chain has TRBV27 and TRBJ2-7; D is perhaps TRBD1 (6 bases). V was pared by 5 bases and J by 5 bases, with 10 bases between. The CDR3 covers 12 residues. CDR1 MNHEY and CDR2 SMNVEV come from the germline V gene (reference sequence). The CDR3 here is CASSHRENEQYF. CDR3 sequence (DNA): TGTGCCAGCAGTCACAGGGAAAACGAGCAGTACTTC.

J is TRBJ2-7 and V is TRBV27, with D tentatively TRBD1 (5 bases). Germline loops: CDR1 MNHEY, CDR2 SMNVEV (reference sequence). The CDR3 has 14 amino acids. With 0 bases removed from V and 3 bases from J, the gap between germline ends came to 9 bases. The chain's CDR3 is CASSLSTGIYEQYF. CDR3 DNA sequence: TGTGCCAGCAGTTTATCAACAGGTATCTACGAGCAGTACTTC.

This chain connects TRBV20-1 to TRBJ1-1, with 7 bases matching TRBD1. The CDR3 totals 15 residues. The J segment lost 0 bases and the V segment lost 7 bases, leaving 11 bases of the junction unmatched. CDR1 is DFQATT, CDR2 SNEGSKA, per germline (reference sequence). The CDR3, as DNA: TGCAGTGTTACGAGACAGGGTGGCATGAACACTGAAGCTTTCTTT. It translates to CSVTRQGGMNTEAFF.

This clonotype has a handful of counts. The rearrangement uses TRBV5-1 and TRBJ2-5; 7 bases agree with TRBD2. This CDR3 spans 15 amino acids. The ends lost 4 bases at V and 3 bases at J; junction bases unmatched: 9. Germline V gene data show CDR1 as SGHRS and CDR2 as YFSETQ. The CDR3 DNA reads TGCGCCAGCAGCCTTGGTTTAAGCGGGAAAGAGACCCAGTACTTC. The encoded protein is CASSLGLSGKETQYF.

This clonotype was recorded a few times. The gene calls are TRBV9 and TRBJ1-3; D unresolved. V lost 4 bases to trimming and J lost 0 bases, with 8 bases between them. Germline V gene sequence: CDR1 SGDLS, CDR2 YYNGEE. The CDR3 loop spans 14 amino acids. CDR3 region: CASSPDGSGNTIYF. In nucleotides, the CDR3 is TGTGCCAGCAGCCCCGACGGCTCTGGAAACACCATATATTTT.

This clonotype was picked up a small number of times. This chain links TRBV27 with TRBJ2-1; D is unresolved. There are 12 residues in the CDR3. Germline values: CDR1 MNHEY, CDR2 SMNVEV (reference sequence). The V gene lost 8 bases and the J gene lost 0 bases, with 5 bases spanning the gap. The CDR3 bases are TGTGCCAGCGCTCTCTCCTACAATGAGCAGTTCTTC. Protein product: CASALSYNEQFF.

The chain employs TRBV21-1 and TRBJ2-5; the table assigns TRBD2, which was not confirmed against the DNA. TRBV21-1 constitutes a pseudogene. This CDR3 is built from 15 residues. The CDR3 DNA sequence: TGTGCCAGCAGCTCCAAGTGGCCTAGTTGGGAGACCCAGTACTTC. Its translation: CASSSKWPSWETQYF.

This clonotype has a handful of counts. V is TRBV12-3 or TRBV12-4 and J is TRBJ2-7; TRBD1 agrees at 10 bases. V was pared by 4 bases and J by 2 bases, with 5 bases of the junction left unmatched. This CDR3 has 15 amino acids. The CDR3 coding sequence is TGTGCCAGCAGTTGGGCCGGGACAGGGGCCTACGAGCAGTACTTC. This sequence encodes CASSWAGTGAYEQYF.

The table lists this clonotype with a few counts. J is TRBJ1-5 and V is TRBV6-1; 9 nucleotides match TRBD1. V shed 4 bases and J 2 bases; nucleotides not matched to a gene: 9. The germline CDR1 and CDR2 sequences are MNHNS and SASEGT. The CDR3 is 17 amino acids. The CDR3 DNA is TGTGCCAGCAGTGGGGACAGGGCCTTTGGGGGCAATCAGCCCCAGCATTTT. Protein product: CASSGDRAFGGNQPQHF.

This sequence joins TRBV30 and TRBJ2-3, with D perhaps TRBD1 (5 bases). V was clipped by 0 bases and J by 0 bases, with 13 bases between them. CDR3 length: 16 amino acids. Germline loops: CDR1 GTSNPN, CDR2 SVGIG (reference sequence). The CDR3 DNA reads TGTGCCTGGAGTGTACGAGACAGCCTAAGCACAGATACGCAGTATTTT. Translated: CAWSVRDSLSTDTQYF.

This clonotype was detected a few times. The chain recombines TRBV6-2 or TRBV6-3 with TRBJ2-1; no definite D call. Deletions cut 2 bases from V and 9 bases from J, with 11 bases between. CDR1 MNHEY and CDR2 SVGEGT come from the germline V gene. This CDR3 comprises 13 residues. CDR3 amino acids: CASSYAPLGEQFF. The CDR3 region has the DNA TGTGCCAGCAGTTACGCCCCATTGGGTGAGCAGTTCTTC.

As regards this clonotype: The junction shows a germline mismatch at one end, possibly a read error. CDR3 residues: CASSLVAGKETQYF. CDR3 sequence (DNA): TGTGCTAGCAGCTTAGTAGCGGGGAAAGAGACCCAGTACTTC. The chain recombines TRBV7-7 with TRBJ2-5; 8 bases agree with TRBD2. CDR1 and CDR2 from the germline V gene are SSHAT and FNYEAQ (reference sequence). The CDR3 is 14 amino acids.

This sequence joins TRBV6-1 and TRBJ1-5, with TRBD1 as a possible D gene (5 bases). The germline V and J ends were trimmed by 8 bases and 0 bases, with 14 bases remaining between them. From germline, CDR1 is MNHNS and CDR2 SASEGT. The CDR3 length is 15 residues. The CDR3: CASWPQGYSNQPQHF. The DNA for the CDR3 is TGTGCCAGCTGGCCTCAGGGTTATAGCAATCAGCCCCAGCATTTT.

This clonotype appeared a few times. The gene calls are TRBV21-1 and TRBJ2-7. TRBV21-1 is termed a pseudogene. The CDR3 consists of 10 residues. The CDR3 region is CASKVSEQYF. In DNA, the CDR3 is TGTGCCAGCAAGGTCAGCGAGCAGTACTTC.

This clonotype was observed a few times. This chain connects TRBV12-3 or TRBV12-4 to TRBJ1-5; 9 nucleotides line up with TRBD1. V was clipped by 4 bases and J by 3 bases; unmatched bases: 7. This CDR3 spans 16 amino acids. The CDR3 DNA follows: TGTGCCAGCAGTTCGACAGGGGGGGGTTTCAATCAGCCCCAGCATTTT. Amino acids: CASSSTGGGFNQPQHF.

This clonotype has only a few counts. This chain connects TRBV29-1 to TRBJ2-1; 7 bases line up with TRBD2. Germline lookup yields CDR1 SQVTM and CDR2 ANQGSEA. Unmatched junction bases numbered 10, after V lost 6 bases and J lost 2 bases. This CDR3 region has 15 residues. The CDR3 DNA reads as TGCAGCGTCACTCCGGGACTACAGACCTACAATGAGCAGTTCTTC. This gives the protein CSVTPGLQTYNEQFF.

Ten or more counts support this clonotype. V usage is TRBV4-1 and J usage is TRBJ2-5; tentatively, D is TRBD2 (5 bases). CDR1 and CDR2 (germline): MGHRA, YSYEKL. With 1 base removed from V and 4 bases from J, the gap between germline ends came to 13 bases. The CDR3 has 15 amino acids. The CDR3 DNA reads TGCGCCAGCAGCCAAGCGTCTGGGAGAGGAGAGACCCAGTACTTC. Translation: CASSQASGRGETQYF.